The clone carrying this TCR beta chain has a handful of counts. Its matching antigen is unknown. The data are from a study of blood T cells in healthy people across ages. The study recruited healthy Caucasian donors from Russia who were aged roughly 6 to 95. At least 6 million PBMCs were isolated per sample. The CDR3 has 17 amino acids. Germline values: CDR1 MNHEY, CDR2 SMNVEV (reference sequence). With 5 bases clipped from V and 2 bases from J, the junction kept 6 bases outside the gene matches. General study points: As naive T cell percentage varied, TCR beta diversity correlated strongly with it.

Primed by a sample-barcoded 5' primer and a J-beta primer mix, a second PCR proceeded for about 6 to 11 cycles. In TCRdb, the 5' RACE reads were re-called with MiXCR into one record per CDR3 protein. Here the sample spans nearly 800,000 distinct CDR3 sequences, just under 25% being singletons. The data were also submitted as part of a second study, on T cells of mothers and their children. That publication notes: Maternal samples each gave over 9.5 million TCR beta CDR3 reads, and child samples approximately 3 million each.

The sample was blood. J is TRBJ2-6 and V is TRBV27; the match to TRBD1 covers 10 bases. The sequence was obtained from a boy aged 5-17 years in good health. As DNA, the CDR3 is TGTGCCAGCAGTCCACTCGGACAGGGGGCTGGGGCCAACGTCCTGACTTTC. Amino acid sequence: CASSPLGQGAGANVLTF. Supplemented by reference TRBV27 and TRBJ2-6, the full variable domain reads EAQVTQNPRYLITVTGKKLTVTCSQNMNHEYMSWYRQDPGLGLRQIYYSMNVEVTDKGDVPEGYKVSRKEKRNFPLILESPSPNQTSLYFCASSPLGQGAGANVLTFGAGSRLTVL.